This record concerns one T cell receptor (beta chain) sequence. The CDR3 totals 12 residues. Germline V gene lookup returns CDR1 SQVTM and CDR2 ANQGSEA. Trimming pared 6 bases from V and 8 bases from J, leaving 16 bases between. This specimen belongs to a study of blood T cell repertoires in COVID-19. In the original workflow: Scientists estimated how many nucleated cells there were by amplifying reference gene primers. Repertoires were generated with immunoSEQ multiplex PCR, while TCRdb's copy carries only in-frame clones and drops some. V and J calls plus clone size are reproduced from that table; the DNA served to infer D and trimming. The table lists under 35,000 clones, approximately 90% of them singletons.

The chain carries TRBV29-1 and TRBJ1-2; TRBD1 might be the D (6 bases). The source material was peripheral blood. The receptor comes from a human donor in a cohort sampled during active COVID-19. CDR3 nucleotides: TGCAGCGTAAATAGTCAGGGGAGAGGCTACACCTTC. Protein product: CSVNSQGRGYTF.